Listed below are T cell receptor beta chains from one sample, sequenced in a study of blood T cells in healthy people across ages. TCRdb reprocessed the 5' RACE reads via MiXCR and lists one record per CDR3 protein. The table lists nearly 800,000 distinct CDR3 sequences, 56% of them singletons. The sample comprised blood. The receptors were sampled from a man in his forties in good health. Both conserved end residues are part of each CDR3. Each record gives: J gene, D gene, V gene, clone size, CDR3 DNA, CDR3 protein. A D gene is named only where the DNA matches it firmly. Only some rows state a clone size, as once, few, many or a class for expanded clones.

TRBJ2-7 . TRBV18 few TGTGCCAGCTCCAAATCGACAGGTGGAGTATCCTACGAGCAGTACTTC CASSKSTGGVSYEQYF
TRBJ1-5 . TRBV12-3/TRBV12-4 once TGTGCCAGCAGTTGGGCAGGGATGGAGCAGCCCCAGCATTTT CASSWAGMEQPQHF
TRBJ1-2 . TRBV5-5 few TGTGCCAGCAGCTCCAGACCGGACAGAGACTATGGCTACACCTTC CASSSRPDRDYGYTF
TRBJ2-3 TRBD2 TRBV9 . TGTGCCAGCAGCGTACAGGCGGGGGGCACAGATACGCAGTATTTT CASSVQAGGTDTQYF
TRBJ1-2 . TRBV20-1 . TGCAGTGCTAGACCAACCCTCTCCAGGGAGAACTATGGCTACACCTTC CSARPTLSRENYGYTF
TRBJ2-7 TRBD1 TRBV29-1 few TGCAGCGTTATGCGGACAGGGACCTCCTACGAGCAGTACTTC CSVMRTGTSYEQYF
TRBJ2-1 TRBD2 TRBV7-2 . TGTGCCAGCAGCTTAGACTCGGCTAGCGGTTGCAATGAGCAGTTCTTC CASSLDSASGCNEQFF
TRBJ2-5 TRBD2 TRBV7-2 . TGTGCCAGCAGCTTATTGGGACTAGCGGGAGGTTCGCCCGGGGAGCAGTACTTC CASSLLGLAGGSPGEQYF
TRBJ2-7 . TRBV20-1 . TGCAGTGCTACTGACTATTACTACGAGCAGTACTTC CSATDYYYEQYF
TRBJ1-5 . TRBV20-1 . TGCAGTGCTAGAGAGCTAACAGCTTATAGCAATCAGCCCCAGCATTTT CSARELTAYSNQPQHF
TRBJ1-2 . TRBV3-1 . TGTGCCAGCAGCCATAGGTCCGCGGGGGCTAACTATGGCTGCACCTTC CASSHRSAGANYGCTF
TRBJ1-5 . TRBV29-1 few TGCAGCGTTCACAGGGAGGGTCAGCCCCAGCATTTT CSVHREGQPQHF
TRBJ2-3 . TRBV3-1 few TGTGCCAGCAGCCAACAATATCAGACGGGCCATTACCGCGCGGCAGATACGCAGTATTTT CASSQQYQTGHYRAADTQYF
TRBJ2-7 TRBD2 TRBV12-3/TRBV12-4 . TGTGCCAGCACTCTCCGGACTAGCGCGAGCTCCTACGAGCAGTACTTC CASTLRTSASSYEQYF
TRBJ2-7 . TRBV2 few TGTGCCAGCAGTGCAAACAGGGCCTACGAGCAGTACTTC CASSANRAYEQYF
TRBJ1-1 . TRBV13 . TGTGCCAGCAGCTCGATTGGGAAGTCTGAAGCTTTCTTT CASSSIGKSEAFF
TRBJ2-1 TRBD2 TRBV20-1 . TGCAGTGCTGTAAAGTTAGCGGGAGAGTTTAATGAGCAGTTCTTC CSAVKLAGEFNEQFF
TRBJ2-5 . TRBV7-9 . TGTGCCAGCAGCTTAGCACCAATCGAGACCCAGTACTTC CASSLAPIETQYF
TRBJ2-4 TRBD2 TRBV28 . TGTGCCAGCAGTTCGGGACTACCGCAGTACTTC CASSSGLPQYF
TRBJ1-1 . TRBV7-2 . TGTGCCAGCAGCCCCGCGGGGGGTCGGACTGAAGCTTTCTTT CASSPAGGRTEAFF
TRBJ1-3 TRBD1 TRBV9 few TGTGCCAGCACTCGGACAGGGGCCTTCTCTGGAAACACCATATATTTT CASTRTGAFSGNTIYF
TRBJ2-3 TRBD2 TRBV7-2 . TGTGCCAGCAGCCTACGACTAGCGGGACTCTCCCGGGGAGATACGCAGTATTTT CASSLRLAGLSRGDTQYF
TRBJ2-1 . TRBV20-1 . TGCAGTGCTCAGCAGGGGTTTCTGGGCAATGAGCAGTTCTTC CSAQQGFLGNEQFF
TRBJ2-6 TRBD1 TRBV5-1 few TGCGCCAGCAGCTCTCTACAGGGGTCTGGGGCCAACGTCCTGACTTTC CASSSLQGSGANVLTF
TRBJ2-7 . TRBV11-3 . TGTGCCAGCAGCTTCGAGGTAGCGACAGCCTACGAGCAGTACTTC CASSFEVATAYEQYF
TRBJ1-2 . TRBV6-1 . TGTGCCAGCAGTGAATGGAATGAAGCTAACTATGGCTACACCTTC CASSEWNEANYGYTF
TRBJ2-6 . TRBV4-3 few TGCGCCAGCAGCCAAGAAATTATGGGGAGCGGGGCCAACGTCCTGACTTTC CASSQEIMGSGANVLTF
TRBJ1-1 TRBD1 TRBV2 . TGTGCCAGCCTGATACAGGGGTGGGGTGAAGCTTTCTTT CASLIQGWGEAFF
TRBJ2-2 TRBD2 TRBV19 . TGTGCCGTTAAAACTAGCGGATCGAACACCGGGGAGCTGTTTTTT CAVKTSGSNTGELFF
TRBJ1-2 . TRBV29-1 . TGCAGCGCTCTTGAGGGTGTCTATGGCTACACCTTC CSALEGVYGYTF
TRBJ2-1 TRBD2 TRBV20-1 few TGCAGTGCCCCAAAGTCTAGCGGCAATGAGCAGTTCTTC CSAPKSSGNEQFF
TRBJ2-3 TRBD2 TRBV28 . TGTGCCAGCAGTTTGGACGGGGGGGGCCGCACAGATACGCAGTATTTT CASSLDGGGRTDTQYF
TRBJ2-7 . TRBV29-1 . TGCAGCGTTGATGGTGGGGTGTCCTACGAGCAGTACTTC CSVDGGVSYEQYF
TRBJ1-2 . TRBV12-3/TRBV12-4 . TGTGCCAGCAGTTTCGGCGTCCAGGATCTTAACTATGGCTACACCTTC CASSFGVQDLNYGYTF
TRBJ2-5 TRBD2 TRBV7-3 . TGTGCCAGCAGCTTAAACGGGGGGGCTAAAGAGACCCAGTACTTC CASSLNGGAKETQYF
TRBJ1-6 . TRBV20-1 . TGCAGTGCCCGAACCCGGCCGGGGCCTGTCGGAACACCCCTCCACTTT CSARTRPGPVGTPLHF
TRBJ2-3 . TRBV4-3 . TGCGCCAGCAGCCTGGGGTCAATAACAGATACGCAGTATTTT CASSLGSITDTQYF
TRBJ2-7 TRBD2 TRBV7-2 . TGTGCCAGCAGTCCGACTAGCGGGAGGGCGGAGCAGTACTTC CASSPTSGRAEQYF
TRBJ2-7 TRBD1 TRBV27 . TGTGCCAGCACTTCCTTGGGACAGGGGCACGAGCAGTACTTC CASTSLGQGHEQYF
TRBJ2-3 . TRBV7-8 few TGTGCCAGCAGCTACGTAGTGGGGACAGATACGCAGTATTTT CASSYVVGTDTQYF
TRBJ2-1 . TRBV29-1 few TGCAGCGTTGAAGACGCCGGACTCAACAATGAGCAGTTCTTC CSVEDAGLNNEQFF
TRBJ2-5 . TRBV12-3/TRBV12-4 . TGTGCCAGCAGTCCCCCGGGGCAGACCCAGTACTTC CASSPPGQTQYF
TRBJ2-3 TRBD1 TRBV27 . TGTGCCAGCAGTTTGGACAGGGTGGGGGATCGAGATACGCAGTATTTT CASSLDRVGDRDTQYF
TRBJ2-5 . TRBV7-2 . TGTGCCAGCAGCTTAGAGCCCGGGGCGATAGAGACCCAGTACTTC CASSLEPGAIETQYF
TRBJ2-1 . TRBV11-1 . TGTGCCAGCAGCGTAGGCAGATACAATGAGCAGTTCTTC CASSVGRYNEQFF
TRBJ2-5 . TRBV7-2 few TGTGCCAGCAGCCCGTGGGGAAGCGGACAAGAGACCCAGTACTTC CASSPWGSGQETQYF
TRBJ2-1 TRBD2 TRBV7-3 . TGTGCCAGCAGCTCCCCGGGGAGGGATTTGCGCAATGAGCAGTTCTTC CASSSPGRDLRNEQFF
TRBJ2-7 . TRBV18 many TGTGCCAGCTCTCGTGACAGCCCCTACGAGCAGTACTTC CASSRDSPYEQYF
TRBJ1-5 . TRBV20-1 . TGCAGTGCTAGTTCCGACAATCAGCCCCAGCATTTT CSASSDNQPQHF
TRBJ2-1 . TRBV15 . TGTGCCACCAGCAGAGAATTGTTTCAGGCACGGCAGTTCTTC CATSRELFQARQFF
TRBJ2-5 TRBD2 TRBV27 . TGTGCCAGCAGTTTACTAGCGGGGTTCCAAGAGACCCAGTACTTC CASSLLAGFQETQYF
TRBJ2-1 . TRBV9 . TGTGCCAGCAGCGTTCAGGGGCCTCCTTTTGGGGAGCAGTTCTTC CASSVQGPPFGEQFF
TRBJ2-7 TRBD2 TRBV6-5 few TGTGCCAGCAGTTACCGCTTTGGCGGGAGCGGGATCTCAAACGAGCAGTACTTC CASSYRFGGSGISNEQYF
TRBJ2-3 . TRBV12-3/TRBV12-4 . TGTGCCAGCAGTTTAAATCTAGTCCCAGATACGCAGTATTTT CASSLNLVPDTQYF
TRBJ2-7 TRBD2 TRBV9 once TGTGCCAGCAGCCGGCAAGGGACTAGTGGCTACGAGCAGTACTTC CASSRQGTSGYEQYF
TRBJ2-5 . TRBV7-8 . TGTGCCAGCAGCTTAGCGGGTAGAGAGGGGGCCCAGTACTTC CASSLAGREGAQYF
TRBJ2-5 TRBD1 TRBV4-2 . TGTGCCAGCAGCCAAGATCGGGCAGGGGGTGGCAAGCAGTACTTC CASSQDRAGGGKQYF